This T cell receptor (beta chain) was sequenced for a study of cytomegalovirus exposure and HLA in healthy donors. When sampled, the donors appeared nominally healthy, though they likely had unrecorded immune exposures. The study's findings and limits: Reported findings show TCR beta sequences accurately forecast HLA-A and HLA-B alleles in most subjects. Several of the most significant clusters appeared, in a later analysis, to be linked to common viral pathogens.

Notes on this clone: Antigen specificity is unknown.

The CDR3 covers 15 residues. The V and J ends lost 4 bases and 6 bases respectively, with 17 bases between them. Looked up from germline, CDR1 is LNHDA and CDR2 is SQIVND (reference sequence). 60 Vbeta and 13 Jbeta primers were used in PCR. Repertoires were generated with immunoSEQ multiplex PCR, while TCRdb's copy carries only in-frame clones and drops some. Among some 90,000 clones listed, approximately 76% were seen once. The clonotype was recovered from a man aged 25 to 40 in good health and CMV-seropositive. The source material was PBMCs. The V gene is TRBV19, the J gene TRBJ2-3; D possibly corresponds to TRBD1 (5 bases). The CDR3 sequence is CASSTQVAEADTQYF. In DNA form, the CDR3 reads TGTGCCAGTAGTACACAGGTTGCTGAGGCGGATACGCAGTATTTT.